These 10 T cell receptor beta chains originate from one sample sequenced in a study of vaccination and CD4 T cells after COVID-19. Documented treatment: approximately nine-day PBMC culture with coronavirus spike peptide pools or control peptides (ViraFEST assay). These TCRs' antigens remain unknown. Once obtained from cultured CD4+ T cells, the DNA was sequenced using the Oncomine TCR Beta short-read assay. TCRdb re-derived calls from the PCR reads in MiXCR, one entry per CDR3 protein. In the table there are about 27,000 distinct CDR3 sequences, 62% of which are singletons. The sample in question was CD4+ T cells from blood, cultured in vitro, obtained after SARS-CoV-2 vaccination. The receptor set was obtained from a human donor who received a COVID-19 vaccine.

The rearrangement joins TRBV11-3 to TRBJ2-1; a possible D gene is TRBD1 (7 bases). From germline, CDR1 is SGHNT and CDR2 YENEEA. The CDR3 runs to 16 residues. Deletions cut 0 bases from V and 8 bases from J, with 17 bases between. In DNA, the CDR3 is TGTGCCAGCAGCTTAGACGGGGACTGGCAGGGGGATGAGCAGTTCTTC. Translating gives CASSLDGDWQGDEQFF.

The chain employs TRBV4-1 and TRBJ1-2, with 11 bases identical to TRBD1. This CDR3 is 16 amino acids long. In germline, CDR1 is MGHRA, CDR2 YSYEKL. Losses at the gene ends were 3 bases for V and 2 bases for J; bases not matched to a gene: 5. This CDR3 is CASSQGQGVGNYGYTF. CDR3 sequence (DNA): TGCGCCAGCAGCCAGGGACAGGGGGTAGGAAACTATGGCTACACCTTC.

CDR3 nucleotides: TGCAGTGCTACCGGGACAGGGATTTCGTGGCATGGCTACACCTTC. Amino acids: CSATGTGISWHGYTF. The V and J genes are TRBV20-1 and TRBJ1-2; 9 bases align to TRBD1. With 4 bases clipped from V and 6 bases from J, the junction kept 12 bases outside the gene matches. The germline V gene encodes CDR1 DFQATT and CDR2 SNEGSKA (reference sequence). The CDR3 runs 15 residues.

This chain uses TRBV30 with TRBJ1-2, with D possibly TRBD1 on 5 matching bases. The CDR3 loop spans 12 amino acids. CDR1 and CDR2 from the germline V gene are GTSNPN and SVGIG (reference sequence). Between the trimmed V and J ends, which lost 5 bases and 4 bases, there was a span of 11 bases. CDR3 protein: CAWGQTVYGYTF. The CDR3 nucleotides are TGTGCCTGGGGGCAGACAGTCTATGGCTACACCTTC.

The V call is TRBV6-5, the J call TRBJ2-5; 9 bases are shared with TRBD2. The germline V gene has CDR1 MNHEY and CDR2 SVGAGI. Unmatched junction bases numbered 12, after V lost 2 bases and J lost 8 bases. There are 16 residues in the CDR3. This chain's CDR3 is CASSYDSGGLPRTQYF. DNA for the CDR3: TGTGCCAGCAGTTACGATAGCGGGGGCCTTCCGCGCACCCAGTACTTC.

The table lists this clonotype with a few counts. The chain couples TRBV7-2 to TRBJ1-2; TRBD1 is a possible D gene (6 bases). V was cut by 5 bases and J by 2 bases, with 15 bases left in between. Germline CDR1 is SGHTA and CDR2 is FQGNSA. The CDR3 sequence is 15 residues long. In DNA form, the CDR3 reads TGTGCCAGCAGCCTGGGGGGCAGAAGAAACTATGGCTACACCTTC. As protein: CASSLGGRRNYGYTF. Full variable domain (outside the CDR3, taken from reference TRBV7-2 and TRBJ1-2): GAGVSQSPSNKVTEKGKDVELRCDPISGHTALYWYRQSLGQGLEFLIYFQGNSAPDKSGLPSDRFSAERTGGSVSTLTIQRTQQEDSAVYLCASSLGGRRNYGYTFGSGTRLTVV.

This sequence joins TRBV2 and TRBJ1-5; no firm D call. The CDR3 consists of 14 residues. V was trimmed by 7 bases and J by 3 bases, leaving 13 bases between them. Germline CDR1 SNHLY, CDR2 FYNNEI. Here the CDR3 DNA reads TGTGCCAGCACCTCGGACGGCGACAATCAGCCCCAGCATTTT. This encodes CASTSDGDNQPQHF. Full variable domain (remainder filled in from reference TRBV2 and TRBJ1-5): EPEVTQTPSHQVTQMGQEVILRCVPISNHLYFYWYRQILGQKVEFLVSFYNNEISEKSEIFDDQFSVERPDGSNFTLKIRSTKLEDSAMYFCASTSDGDNQPQHFGDGTRLSIL.

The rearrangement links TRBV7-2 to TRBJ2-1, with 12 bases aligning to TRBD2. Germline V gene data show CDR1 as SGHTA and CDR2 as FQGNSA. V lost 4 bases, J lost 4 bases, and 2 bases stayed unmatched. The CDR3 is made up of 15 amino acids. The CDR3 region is CASSSTSGGYNEQFF. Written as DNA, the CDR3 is TGTGCCAGCAGCTCGACTAGCGGGGGATACAATGAGCAGTTCTTC.

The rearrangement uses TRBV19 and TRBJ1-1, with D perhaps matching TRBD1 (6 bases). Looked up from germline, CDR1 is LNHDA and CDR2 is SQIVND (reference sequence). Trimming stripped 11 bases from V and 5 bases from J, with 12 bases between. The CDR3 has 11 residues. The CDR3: CASGVGTEAFF. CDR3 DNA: TGTGCCTCAGGGGTAGGGACTGAAGCTTTCTTT.

CDR3 in DNA: TGTGCCAGCAGTGACTCCCCGGGGAACTATGGCTACACCTTC. Its protein is CASSDSPGNYGYTF. This chain uses TRBV2 with TRBJ1-2; D remains unclear. Germline values: CDR1 SNHLY, CDR2 FYNNEI. The CDR3 consists of 14 residues. The V end was cut by 3 bases, the J end by 2 bases, with 10 bases between.